The 14 T cell receptor beta chains presented below share a single source sample, sequenced in a study of cytomegalovirus exposure and HLA in healthy donors. Primers for the PCR totalled 60 Vbeta and 13 Jbeta. Only in-frame clones appear in the TCRdb table, and some are missing; sequencing was by immunoSEQ multiplex PCR. The sample carries about 190,000 clones, around 82% recorded once. The sequenced material came from PBMCs. All receptors come from a woman in her thirties in good health and CMV-seropositive.

The J gene is TRBJ2-5, the V gene TRBV6-4, with a weak D call TRBD2 (7 bases). Germline CDR1 MRHNA, CDR2 SNTAGT. V lost 5 bases to trimming and J lost 5 bases, with 12 bases between them. The length of the CDR3 is 13 residues. The CDR3 spells CASSHREGETQYF. In DNA form, the CDR3 reads TGTGCCAGCAGTCACAGGGAGGGCGAGACCCAGTACTTC.

The V gene is TRBV2, the J gene TRBJ2-5; the match to TRBD2 covers 8 bases. V lost 6 bases to trimming and J lost 3 bases; unmatched junction nucleotides: 3. The CDR3 spans 13 residues. Per germline, CDR1 SNHLY and CDR2 FYNNEI. CDR3 loop: CASSGAGEETQYF. The CDR3 DNA reads as TGTGCCAGCAGCGGAGCGGGAGAAGAGACCCAGTACTTC.

This chain joins TRBV28 and TRBJ2-7, with 10 bases fitting TRBD1. V lost 6 bases to trimming and J lost 4 bases; unmatched junction nucleotides: 9. The CDR3 is 15 residues long. The germline V gene has CDR1 MDHEN and CDR2 SYDVKM. CDR3 protein: CASSTGTGAHYEQYF. Written as DNA, the CDR3 is TGTGCCAGCAGCACCGGGACAGGGGCCCATTACGAGCAGTACTTC.

J is TRBJ2-1 and V is TRBV7-6; D may be TRBD2 (5 bases). Trimming left V 5 bases short and J 6 bases short, with 8 bases between. The CDR3 runs to 12 residues. CDR1 is SGHVS, CDR2 FNYEAQ, per germline. The CDR3 sequence: CASSGERNEQFF. The CDR3 bases are TGTGCCAGCAGCGGGGAGCGCAATGAGCAGTTCTTC. Drawing the rest from reference TRBV7-6 and TRBJ2-1, the complete variable domain is GAGVSQSPRYKVTKRGQDVALRCDPISGHVSLYWYRQALGQGPEFLTYFNYEAQQDKSGLPNDRFSAERPEGSISTLTIQRTEQRDSAMYRCASSGERNEQFFGPGTRLTVL.

This clone was counted between two and nine times. J is TRBJ2-3 and V is TRBV4-1; D might be TRBD1 (5 bases). V lost 3 bases and J 3 bases, leaving 16 bases between the germline ends. Germline V lookup: CDR1 MGHRA, CDR2 YSYEKL. This CDR3 has 16 amino acids. The DNA of the CDR3 is TGCGCCAGCAGCCAGGGGCGAGTCTCTCTAACAGATACGCAGTATTTT. Its translation: CASSQGRVSLTDTQYF.

This rearrangement joins TRBV5-1 to TRBJ2-2; 9 nucleotides line up with TRBD2. Germline values: CDR1 SGHRS, CDR2 YFSETQ. The CDR3 consists of 16 residues. V shed 0 bases, J shed 6 bases, and the junction held 6 bases outside the gene matches. The CDR3 nucleotides are TGCGCCAGCAGCTTGGCTGCGGGGGGGCTCGCCGGGGAGCTGTTTTTT. Encoded protein: CASSLAAGGLAGELFF.

The chain is built from TRBV15 and TRBJ2-5, with a tentative D call TRBD2 (6 bases). The J call is doubtful: the DNA matches TRBJ2-7 better. The CDR3 has 15 amino acids. Germline CDR1 LNHNV, CDR2 YYDKDF (reference sequence). This chain's CDR3 is CATKSTGASSYEQYF. CDR3 DNA: TGTGCCACCAAATCTACGGGAGCGTCCTCCTACGAGCAGTACTTC.

The chain links TRBV7-2 to TRBJ1-5; no definite D call. The CDR3 consists of 14 residues. V lost 4 bases to trimming and J lost 4 bases, with 11 bases between them. The germline V gene has CDR1 SGHTA and CDR2 FQGNSA. The CDR3 sequence: CASSSMSRNQPQHF. The CDR3 coding sequence is TGTGCCAGCAGCTCAATGAGCCGTAATCAGCCCCAGCATTTT. Full variable domain (rest looked up from reference TRBV7-2 and TRBJ1-5): GAGVSQSPSNKVTEKGKDVELRCDPISGHTALYWYRQSLGQGLEFLIYFQGNSAPDKSGLPSDRFSAERTGGSVSTLTIQRTQQEDSAVYLCASSSMSRNQPQHFGDGTRLSIL.

This clone showed up just a few times. The chain has TRBV7-9 and TRBJ2-7; D may be TRBD1 (7 bases). Deletions cut 10 bases from V and 1 base from J, with 14 bases between. The germline gives CDR1 SEHNR, CDR2 FQNEAQ (reference sequence). CDR3 length equals 13 residues. CDR3 residues: CATQGEVSYEQYF. CDR3 nucleotides: TGTGCCACCCAGGGGGAGGTATCCTACGAGCAGTACTTC.

V and J are TRBV5-6 and TRBJ2-7; the match to TRBD1 covers 7 bases. The length of the CDR3 is 14 residues. V lost 4 bases, J lost 5 bases, and 9 bases stayed unmatched. Germline V lookup: CDR1 SGHDT, CDR2 YYEEEE. CDR3 region: CASSEGQNEDEQYF. DNA for the CDR3: TGTGCCAGCAGCGAGGGACAGAATGAAGACGAGCAGTACTTC.

CDR3 protein: CASSLPAGTGGEKLFF. Written as DNA, the CDR3 is TGTGCCAGCAGTCTCCCCGCCGGGACAGGGGGAGAAAAACTGTTTTTT. V is TRBV28 and J is TRBJ1-4; 11 bases fit TRBD1. Germline CDR1 is MDHEN and CDR2 is SYDVKM. V dropped 5 bases and J dropped 8; count of bases not matched to a gene: 10. This CDR3 contains 16 residues.

This sequence joins TRBV7-9 and TRBJ1-2; D is unresolved. Germline lookup yields CDR1 SEHNR and CDR2 FQNEAQ (reference sequence). V lost 0 bases and J 6 bases, leaving 11 bases between the germline ends. The CDR3 is 14 amino acids. CDR3 coding DNA: TGTGCCAGCAGCTTAGCCGCAGGTCTAAATGGCTACACCTTC. Protein: CASSLAAGLNGYTF. Full variable domain (outside the CDR3, taken from reference TRBV7-9 and TRBJ1-2): DTGVSQNPRHKITKRGQNVTFRCDPISEHNRLYWYRQTLGQGPEFLTYFQNEAQLEKSRLLSDRFSAERPKGSFSTLEIQRTEQGDSAMYLCASSLAAGLNGYTFGSGTRLTVV.

The chain uses TRBV28 and TRBJ2-7, with 8 bases lining up with TRBD1. V trimming: 4 bases; J trimming: 3 bases; junction bases outside the gene matches: 20. Germline values: CDR1 MDHEN, CDR2 SYDVKM. CDR3 size: 19 residues. The CDR3 sequence is CASSSPRNYRGVPFYEQYF. The CDR3 nucleotides are TGTGCCAGCAGTTCCCCCCGTAATTACAGGGGGGTCCCCTTCTACGAGCAGTACTTC. The variable domain in full, with the rest retrieved from reference TRBV28 and TRBJ2-7, is DVKVTQSSRYLVKRTGEKVFLECVQDMDHENMFWYRQDPGLGLRLIYFSYDVKMKEKGDIPEGYSVSREKKERFSLILESASTNQTSMYLCASSSPRNYRGVPFYEQYFGPGTRLTVT.

V usage is TRBV12-5 and J usage is TRBJ2-7; 9 bases are a match to TRBD2. This CDR3 has 18 residues. The V gene end was trimmed by 0 bases and the J gene end by 2 bases; junction bases not matched to a gene: 11. Germline CDR1 and CDR2: LGHNT and FRNRAP. The CDR3 loop is CASGLVPPQREAPYEQYF. The CDR3, as DNA: TGTGCTAGTGGTTTGGTTCCTCCCCAGCGGGAGGCCCCCTACGAGCAGTACTTC.